Sequencing of this T cell receptor (beta chain) was carried out in a study of a mutant IDH1 vaccine in newly diagnosed glioma. Study at large: The patients received vaccinations eight times, in weeks 1, 3, 5, 7, 11, 15, 19 and 23.

A remark on this clone: Its antigen is unidentified.

Method: immunoSEQ multiplex PCR; TCRdb's copy keeps in-frame clones and lacks some. This sample has around 61,000 clones, with just under 90% found just once. CDR3 length equals 13 residues. CDR1 and CDR2 (germline): MNHEY, SVGAGI. The V and J ends lost 8 bases and 0 bases respectively, with 10 bases between them. Time point: week 5, during vaccination. Vaccine doses each comprised 300 ug of mutant IDH1 20-mer peptide, with topical imiquimod. Study findings and constraints: With respect to changes in top peripheral T cell clonotypes, pseudoprogression seemed unrelated.

This receptor was taken from a middle-aged woman with glioma. This chain joins TRBV6-5 and TRBJ1-1; D is unresolved. The input for sequencing was PBMCs, taken from a glioma patient whose treatment included an IDH1 peptide vaccine. In DNA form, the CDR3 reads TGTGCCAGCCGCCTAGTCCTGAACACTGAAGCTTTCTTT. Amino acids: CASRLVLNTEAFF.